This TCR beta chain was sequenced during a study of T cell changes during pregnancy in multiple sclerosis. Germline CDR1 is LNHNV and CDR2 is YYDKDF (reference sequence). CDR3 size: 16 residues. The V end lost 5 bases, the J end lost 0 bases, and 14 bases lay between the germline ends. Assay used: immunoSEQ multiplex PCR; TCRdb lists only in-frame clones, some missing. The sample includes 56,000 or so clones, 90% of them seen just once. The J gene is TRBJ2-1, the V gene TRBV15; maybe TRBD2 (5 bases). The receptor's source is a female donor in good health, enrolled as a control in a pregnancy study. The sample was peripheral blood, taken in the first trimester of pregnancy. As DNA, the CDR3 is TGTGCCACCAGCCTCGGCCGCCGGGGCTCCTACAATGAGCAGTTCTTC. Amino acids: CATSLGRRGSYNEQFF.